Below, 14 T cell receptor beta chains from the same sample are listed, as sequenced in a study of blood T cell repertoires in COVID-19. Using immunoSEQ multiplex PCR, the repertoire was profiled, and TCRdb retains in-frame clones only, with some absent. The data hold 40,000 to 60,000 clones, with more than 70% observed a single time. Sequencing used peripheral blood. These receptors all come from a human donor in a cohort sampled during active COVID-19.

The V call is TRBV9, the J call TRBJ1-2; possibly TRBD1 for D (5 bases). Trimming removed 0 bases at V and 7 bases at J, with 10 bases between. Germline CDR1 reads SGDLS; CDR2 reads YYNGEE. The CDR3 runs 13 residues. CDR3 region: CASSVVAGLGYTF. DNA for the CDR3: TGTGCCAGCAGCGTAGTGGCAGGGCTTGGCTACACCTTC.

The chain couples TRBV5-1 to TRBJ2-7; tentatively, D is TRBD1 (5 bases). Germline assignment: CDR1 SGHRS and CDR2 YFSETQ. V lost 1 base and J 3 bases, leaving 5 bases between the germline ends. The CDR3 totals 12 residues. CDR3 region: CASSLQGYEQYF. Written as DNA, the CDR3 is TGCGCCAGCAGCTTGCAGGGCTACGAGCAGTACTTC.

This clone has more than one count but fewer than ten. Written as DNA, the CDR3 is TGTGCCAGCAGCCCCCGGGCGGGAGGAAGTATCAGCTCCTACAATGAGCAGTTCTTC. Its translation: CASSPRAGGSISSYNEQFF. This rearrangement joins TRBV7-6 to TRBJ2-1; 8 nucleotides align to TRBD2. Trimming cost V 5 bases and J 0 bases; bases outside gene matches: 15. Germline loops: CDR1 SGHVS, CDR2 FNYEAQ. The CDR3 length is 19 residues.

This chain links TRBV21-1 with TRBJ2-5; the listed D gene, TRBD2, was not tested against the DNA. TRBV21-1 is annotated as a pseudogene. The CDR3 contains 15 residues. Here the CDR3 reads CASSKAATGEETQYF. Written as DNA, the CDR3 is TGTGCCAGCAGCAAAGCCGCGACGGGGGAAGAGACCCAGTACTTC.

The CDR3 nucleotides read TGTGCCAGTAGTCTTGCGCAGCGAACCTTCACAGATACGCAGTATTTT. Translated, it gives CASSLAQRTFTDTQYF. V and J are TRBV19 and TRBJ2-3; the D is unclear. The CDR3 has 16 amino acids. CDR1 is LNHDA, CDR2 SQIVND, per germline (reference sequence). Trimming took off 5 bases at V and 2 bases at J, with 17 bases between the two ends.

V and J are TRBV5-1 and TRBJ2-1; 9 bases agree with TRBD1. Germline V gene lookup returns CDR1 SGHRS and CDR2 YFSETQ. Trimming at V came to 4 bases and at J to 5 bases, leaving 7 bases not matched to a gene. This CDR3 region has 15 residues. The CDR3 DNA sequence: TGCGCCAGCAGCCGGACAGGGGCCCACAACAATGAGCAGTTCTTC. This codes for CASSRTGAHNNEQFF.

The chain's CDR3 is CATSDFRAGTGDYGYTF. In nucleotides, the CDR3 is TGTGCCACCAGTGATTTCAGGGCGGGGACAGGGGACTATGGCTACACCTTC. The chain couples TRBV24-1 to TRBJ1-2; 10 bases align to TRBD1. CDR3 length equals 17 residues. Germline loops: CDR1 KGHDR, CDR2 SFDVKD. J gave up 3 bases and V 1 base, and 7 bases lay outside the gene matches.

This clone was picked up one time. The V call is TRBV2, the J call TRBJ2-1, with D possibly being TRBD1 (6 bases). This CDR3 is 15 amino acids long. CDR1 SNHLY and CDR2 FYNNEI come from the germline V gene. Trimming stripped 2 bases from V and 2 bases from J, with 10 bases between. DNA of the CDR3: TGTGCCAGCAGTGAACGGTGGGGGCCCTACAATGAGCAGTTCTTC. Translating it yields CASSERWGPYNEQFF.

In this sample, this clone turned up once. Other DNA sequences in the sample encode the same CDR3. The CDR3 bases are TGTGCCAGCTCGCTTGGACTAGCGGGGCAAGAGACCCAGTACTTC. Its protein is CASSLGLAGQETQYF. The V and J genes are TRBV18 and TRBJ2-5, with TRBD2 matching over 12 bases. The V segment lost 6 bases and the J segment 2 bases; nucleotides outside the gene matches: 4. From germline, CDR1 is KGHSH and CDR2 LQKENI. CDR3 length: 15 residues.

The chain has TRBV27 and TRBJ2-7, with a possible D match to TRBD1 (6 bases). V lost 2 bases to trimming and J lost 3 bases, with 8 bases between them. Per the germline V gene, CDR1 is MNHEY and CDR2 is SMNVEV (reference sequence). The CDR3 consists of 13 residues. The CDR3 DNA is TGTGCCAGCAGTTTAGGGGGCCGCTACGAGCAGTACTTC. This encodes CASSLGGRYEQYF.

This chain joins TRBV6-1 and TRBJ2-3; 8 bases agree with TRBD1. Trimming cost V 0 bases and J 4 bases; bases outside gene matches: 6. Germline CDR1 is MNHNS and CDR2 is SASEGT. The CDR3 covers 16 residues. As DNA, the CDR3 is TGTGCCAGCAGTGAAGCGCTACAGGGGGGCTCAGATACGCAGTATTTT. This translates into CASSEALQGGSDTQYF.

The chain recombines TRBV28 with TRBJ1-1, with 7 bases fitting TRBD1. This CDR3 contains 14 residues. Unmatched junction bases numbered 5, after V lost 6 bases and J lost 1 base. Per the germline V gene, CDR1 is MDHEN and CDR2 is SYDVKM. CDR3 bases: TGTGCCAGCAGGGGACAGACCCCGAACACTGAAGCTTTCTTT. Its translation is CASRGQTPNTEAFF.

This clone was seen a handful of times. The chain is built from TRBV10-3 and TRBJ2-7, with 7 bases aligning to TRBD2. Per the germline V gene, CDR1 is ENHRY and CDR2 is SYGVKD. The CDR3 sequence is 13 residues long. With V trimmed by 4 bases and J by 4 bases, 4 bases remained unmatched. This CDR3 is CAISGGGSYEQYF. CDR3 bases: TGTGCCATCAGTGGGGGCGGGAGTTACGAGCAGTACTTC.

This clone was counted a single time. This chain joins TRBV11-2 and TRBJ2-5; the D gene is possibly TRBD2 (6 bases). Per the germline V gene, CDR1 is SGHAT and CDR2 is FQNNGV. This CDR3 region has 15 residues. Between the trimmed V and J ends, which lost 1 base and 5 bases, there was a span of 14 bases. CDR3 DNA sequence: TGTGCCAGCAGCTTAGTAACGGGGGTCGGGGAGACCCAGTACTTC. As protein: CASSLVTGVGETQYF. Full variable domain (missing parts from reference TRBV11-2 and TRBJ2-5): EAGVAQSPRYKIIEKRQSVAFWCNPISGHATLYWYQQILGQGPKLLIQFQNNGVVDDSQLPKDRFSAERLKGVDSTLKIQPAKLEDSAVYLCASSLVTGVGETQYFGPGTRLLVL.